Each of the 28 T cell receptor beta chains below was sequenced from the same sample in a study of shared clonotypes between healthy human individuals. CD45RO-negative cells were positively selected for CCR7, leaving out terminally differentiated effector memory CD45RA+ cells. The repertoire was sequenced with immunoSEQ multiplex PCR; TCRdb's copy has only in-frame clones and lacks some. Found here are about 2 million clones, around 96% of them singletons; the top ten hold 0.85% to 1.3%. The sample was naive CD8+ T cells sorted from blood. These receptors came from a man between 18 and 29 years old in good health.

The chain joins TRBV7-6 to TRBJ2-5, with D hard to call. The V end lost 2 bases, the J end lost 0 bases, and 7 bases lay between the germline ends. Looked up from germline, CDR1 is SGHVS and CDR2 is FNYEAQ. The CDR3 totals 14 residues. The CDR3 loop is CASSLRMYQETQYF. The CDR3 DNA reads TGTGCCAGCAGCTTACGAATGTACCAAGAGACCCAGTACTTC.

In DNA, the CDR3 is TGTGCCAGCAGTTCTCCCCCCGGGTTCCGCTCTAGCACAGATACGCAGTATTTT. It encodes CASSSPPGFRSSTDTQYF. V usage is TRBV28 and J usage is TRBJ2-3; D remains unclear. The germline V and J ends were trimmed by 4 bases and 0 bases, with 20 bases remaining between them. There are 18 residues in the CDR3. CDR1 and CDR2 from the germline V gene are MDHEN and SYDVKM.

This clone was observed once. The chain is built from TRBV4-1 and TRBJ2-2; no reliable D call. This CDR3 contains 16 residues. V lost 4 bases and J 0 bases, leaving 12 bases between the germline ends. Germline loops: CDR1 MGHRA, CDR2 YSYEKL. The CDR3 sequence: CASSPEDGANTGELFF. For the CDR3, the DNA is TGCGCCAGCAGCCCCGAGGACGGCGCGAACACCGGGGAGCTGTTTTTT.

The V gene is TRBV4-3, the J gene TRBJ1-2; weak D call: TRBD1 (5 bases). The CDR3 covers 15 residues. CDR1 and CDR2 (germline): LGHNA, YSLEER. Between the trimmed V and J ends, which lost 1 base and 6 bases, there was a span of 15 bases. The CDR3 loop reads CASSQVMGGGDGYTF. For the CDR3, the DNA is TGCGCCAGCAGCCAAGTAATGGGGGGAGGGGATGGCTACACCTTC.

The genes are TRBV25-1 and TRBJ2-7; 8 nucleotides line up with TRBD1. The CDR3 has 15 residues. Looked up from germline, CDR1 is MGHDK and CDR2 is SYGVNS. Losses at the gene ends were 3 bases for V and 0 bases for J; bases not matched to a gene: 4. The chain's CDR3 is CASSDIGTGSYEQYF. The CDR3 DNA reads TGTGCCAGCAGTGATATAGGGACAGGCTCCTACGAGCAGTACTTC.

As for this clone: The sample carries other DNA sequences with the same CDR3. The CDR3 DNA sequence: TGTGCCAGCAGTTACTTCACAAACACTGAAGCTTTCTTT. It translates to CASSYFTNTEAFF. The chain carries TRBV6-5 and TRBJ1-1; no clear D. Trimming took 1 base from V and 2 from J, leaving 5 bases between them. The CDR3 runs to 13 residues. Germline loops: CDR1 MNHEY, CDR2 SVGAGI.

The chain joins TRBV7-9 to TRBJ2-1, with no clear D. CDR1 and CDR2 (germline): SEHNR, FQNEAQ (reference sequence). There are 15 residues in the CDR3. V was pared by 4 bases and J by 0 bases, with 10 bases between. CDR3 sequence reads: CASSSPLSSYNEQFF. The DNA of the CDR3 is TGTGCCAGCAGCTCACCTCTCAGCTCCTACAATGAGCAGTTCTTC.

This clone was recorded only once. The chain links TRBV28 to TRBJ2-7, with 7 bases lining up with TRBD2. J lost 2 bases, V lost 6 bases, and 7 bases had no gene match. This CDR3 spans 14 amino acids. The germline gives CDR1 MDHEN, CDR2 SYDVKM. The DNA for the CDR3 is TGTGCCAGCAGCAGAGAGGGGACTACCTACGAGCAGTACTTC. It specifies CASSREGTTYEQYF. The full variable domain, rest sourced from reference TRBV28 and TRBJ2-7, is DVKVTQSSRYLVKRTGEKVFLECVQDMDHENMFWYRQDPGLGLRLIYFSYDVKMKEKGDIPEGYSVSREKKERFSLILESASTNQTSMYLCASSREGTTYEQYFGPGTRLTVT.

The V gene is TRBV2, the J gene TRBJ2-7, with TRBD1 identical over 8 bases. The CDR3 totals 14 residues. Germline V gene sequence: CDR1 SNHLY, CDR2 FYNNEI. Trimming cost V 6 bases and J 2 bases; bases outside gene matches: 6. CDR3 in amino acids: CASRETGVTYEQYF. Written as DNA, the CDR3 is TGTGCCAGCAGGGAGACAGGGGTCACCTACGAGCAGTACTTC.

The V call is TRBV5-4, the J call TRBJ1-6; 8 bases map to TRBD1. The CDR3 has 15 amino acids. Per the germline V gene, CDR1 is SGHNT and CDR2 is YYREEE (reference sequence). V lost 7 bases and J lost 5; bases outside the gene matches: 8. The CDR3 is CASPPLDRDNSPLHF. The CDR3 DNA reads TGTGCCAGCCCACCTTTGGACAGGGATAATTCACCCCTCCACTTT.

The CDR3 sequence: CASSLSIQGSQETQYF. The CDR3 nucleotides are TGTGCCAGCAGTTTATCTATACAGGGTAGCCAAGAGACCCAGTACTTC. V and J are TRBV27 and TRBJ2-5; tentatively, D is TRBD1 (6 bases). CDR3 length equals 16 residues. CDR1 and CDR2 (germline): MNHEY, SMNVEV (reference sequence). Trimming stripped 0 bases from V and 1 base from J, with 12 bases between.

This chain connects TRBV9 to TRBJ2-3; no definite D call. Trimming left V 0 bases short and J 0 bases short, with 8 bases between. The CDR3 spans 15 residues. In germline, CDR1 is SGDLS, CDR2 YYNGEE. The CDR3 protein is CASSVDEASTDTQYF. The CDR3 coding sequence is TGTGCCAGCAGCGTAGACGAGGCCAGCACAGATACGCAGTATTTT.

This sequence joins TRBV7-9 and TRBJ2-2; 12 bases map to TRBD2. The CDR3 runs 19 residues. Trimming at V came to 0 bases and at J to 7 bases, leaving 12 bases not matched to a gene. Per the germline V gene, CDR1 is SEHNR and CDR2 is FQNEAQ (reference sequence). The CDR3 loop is CASSLAGASGRAIVGELFF. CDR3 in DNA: TGTGCCAGCAGCTTAGCTGGAGCTAGCGGGAGGGCCATTGTCGGGGAGCTGTTTTTT.

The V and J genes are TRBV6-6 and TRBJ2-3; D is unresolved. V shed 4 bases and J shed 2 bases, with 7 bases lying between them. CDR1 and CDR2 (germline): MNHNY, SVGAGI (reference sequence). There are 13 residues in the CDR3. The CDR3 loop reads CASSLTPTDTQYF. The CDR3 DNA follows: TGTGCCAGCAGTTTGACTCCCACAGATACGCAGTATTTT.

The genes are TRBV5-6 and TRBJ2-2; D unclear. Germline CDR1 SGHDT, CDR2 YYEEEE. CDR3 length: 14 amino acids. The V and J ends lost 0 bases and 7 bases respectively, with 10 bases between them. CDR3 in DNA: TGTGCCAGCAGCTTGGTTGGCGTCCACGGGGAGCTGTTTTTT. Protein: CASSLVGVHGELFF.

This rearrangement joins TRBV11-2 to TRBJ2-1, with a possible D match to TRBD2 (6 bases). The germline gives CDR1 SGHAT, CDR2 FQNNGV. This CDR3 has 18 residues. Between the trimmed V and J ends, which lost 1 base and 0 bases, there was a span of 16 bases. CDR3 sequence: CASSLGQGGTASYNEQFF. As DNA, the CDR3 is TGTGCCAGCAGCTTAGGGCAGGGTGGGACTGCCTCCTACAATGAGCAGTTCTTC.

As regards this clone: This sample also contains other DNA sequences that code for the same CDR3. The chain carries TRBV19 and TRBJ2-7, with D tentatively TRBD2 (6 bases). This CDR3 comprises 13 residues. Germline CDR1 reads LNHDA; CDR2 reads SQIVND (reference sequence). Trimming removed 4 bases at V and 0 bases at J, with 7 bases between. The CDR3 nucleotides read TGTGCCAGTAGTAGGAGGGGCTCCTACGAGCAGTACTTC. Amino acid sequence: CASSRRGSYEQYF.

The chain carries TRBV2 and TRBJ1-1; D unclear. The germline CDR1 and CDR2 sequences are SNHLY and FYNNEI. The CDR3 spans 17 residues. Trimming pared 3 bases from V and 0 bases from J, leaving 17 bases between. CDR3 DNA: TGTGCCAGCAGTGATAAGCAAATGTGGTACTTGAACACTGAAGCTTTCTTT. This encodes CASSDKQMWYLNTEAFF. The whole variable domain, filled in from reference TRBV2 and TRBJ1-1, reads EPEVTQTPSHQVTQMGQEVILRCVPISNHLYFYWYRQILGQKVEFLVSFYNNEISEKSEIFDDQFSVERPDGSNFTLKIRSTKLEDSAMYFCASSDKQMWYLNTEAFFGQGTRLTVV.

CDR3 sequence reads: CASSDPQGLYGYTF. The CDR3 nucleotides read TGTGCCAGCAGTGATCCTCAGGGCCTCTATGGCTACACCTTC. The chain has TRBV2 and TRBJ1-2; D perhaps matches TRBD1 (5 bases). Trimming left V 3 bases short and J 4 bases short, with 12 bases between. The germline CDR1 and CDR2 sequences are SNHLY and FYNNEI. CDR3 size: 14 residues.

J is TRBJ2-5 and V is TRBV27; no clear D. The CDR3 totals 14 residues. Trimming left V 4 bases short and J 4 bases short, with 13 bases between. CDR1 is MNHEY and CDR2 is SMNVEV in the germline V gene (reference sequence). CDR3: CASSSLGARETQYF. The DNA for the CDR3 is TGTGCCAGCAGTTCCCTTGGAGCCCGAGAGACCCAGTACTTC.

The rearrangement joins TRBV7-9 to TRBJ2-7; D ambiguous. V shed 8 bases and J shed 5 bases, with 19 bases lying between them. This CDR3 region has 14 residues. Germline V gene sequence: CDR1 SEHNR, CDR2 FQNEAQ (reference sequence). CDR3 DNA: TGTGCCAGCGGGAAAAGCTCAGGATGGAACGAGCAGTACTTC. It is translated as CASGKSSGWNEQYF.

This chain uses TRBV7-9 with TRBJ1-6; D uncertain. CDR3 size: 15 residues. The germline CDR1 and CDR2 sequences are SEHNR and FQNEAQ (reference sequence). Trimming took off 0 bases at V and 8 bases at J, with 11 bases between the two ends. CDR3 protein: CASSLARAGDSPLHF. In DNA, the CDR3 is TGTGCCAGCAGCTTAGCGCGAGCGGGAGATTCACCCCTCCACTTT.

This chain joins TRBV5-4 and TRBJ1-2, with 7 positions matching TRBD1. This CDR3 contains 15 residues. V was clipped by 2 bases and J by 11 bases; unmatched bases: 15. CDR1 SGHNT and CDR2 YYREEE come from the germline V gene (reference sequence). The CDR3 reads CASSFGTVNLLGYTF. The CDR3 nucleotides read TGTGCCAGCAGCTTCGGGACAGTAAACCTCCTTGGTTACACCTTC.

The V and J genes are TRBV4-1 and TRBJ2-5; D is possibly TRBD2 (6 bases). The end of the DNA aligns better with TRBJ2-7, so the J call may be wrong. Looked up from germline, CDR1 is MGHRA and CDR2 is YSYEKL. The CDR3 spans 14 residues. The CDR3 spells CASSQRDRSYEQYF. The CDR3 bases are TGCGCCAGCAGCCAGCGGGACCGCTCTTACGAGCAGTACTTC.

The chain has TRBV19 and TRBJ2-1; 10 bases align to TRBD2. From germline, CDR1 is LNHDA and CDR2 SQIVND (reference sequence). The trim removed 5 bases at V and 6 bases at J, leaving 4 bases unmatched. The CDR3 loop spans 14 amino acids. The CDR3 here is CASSLGLAPNEQFF. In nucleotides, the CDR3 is TGTGCCAGTAGTCTGGGACTAGCGCCCAATGAGCAGTTCTTC.

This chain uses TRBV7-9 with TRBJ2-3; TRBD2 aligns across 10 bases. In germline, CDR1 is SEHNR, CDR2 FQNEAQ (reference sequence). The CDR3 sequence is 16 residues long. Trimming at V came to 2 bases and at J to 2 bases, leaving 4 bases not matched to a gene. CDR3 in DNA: TGTGCCAGCAGCTTATCACTAGCGGGGTACACAGATACGCAGTATTTT. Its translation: CASSLSLAGYTDTQYF.

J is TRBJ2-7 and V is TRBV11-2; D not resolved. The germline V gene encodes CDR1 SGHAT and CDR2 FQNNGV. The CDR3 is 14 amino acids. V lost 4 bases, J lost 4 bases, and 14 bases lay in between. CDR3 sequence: CASSSPDLFYEQYF. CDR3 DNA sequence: TGTGCCAGCAGCTCGCCGGACCTCTTTTACGAGCAGTACTTC.

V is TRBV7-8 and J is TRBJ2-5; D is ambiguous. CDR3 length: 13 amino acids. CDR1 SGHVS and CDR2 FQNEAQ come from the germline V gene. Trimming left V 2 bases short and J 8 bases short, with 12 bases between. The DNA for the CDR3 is TGTGCCAGCAGCTTATCGCCTGAGCCAACCCAGTACTTC. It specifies CASSLSPEPTQYF.